The present T cell receptor beta chain was sequenced within a study of cytotoxic CD8 clonotypes in ibrutinib-treated CLL (dated by TCRdb to the early 2020s). For the study in its entirety: In this cohort, some 16 patients were treatment-naive and under 13 were relapsed/refractory, while about 17 had unmutated IGHV. Responses were partial in 24 patients and complete in 2; after median around 72 months follow-up, around 15 stayed in remission and about twelve progressed. Response samples were obtained after a median of 12 months of treatment, with a range of roughly 6 to 36 months. On average, each sample yielded around 230,000 productive templates and about 100,000 productive rearrangements. Of the roughly 90 people in the trial, roughly 27 had longitudinal samples available. Cryopreserved peripheral blood mononuclear cells were obtained prior to treatment, at the time of response, and at either disease progression or sustained remission. All remission and progressive disease samples were collected while patients were still receiving ibrutinib. Study-wide conclusions, independent of this receptor: Sampling times were not matched between patients in sustained remission and patients whose disease was progressing, and lymph node repertoires were not examined. Public clonotypes were rare and either contracted or stayed stable during treatment, and the rise in clonality at ibrutinib response reflected the expansion of private clonotypes. Baseline clonality exceeded that of age-matched healthy donors and correlated strongly with circulating CD8+ T-cell counts. Clonality rose at ibrutinib response, remained stable during sustained remission, and dropped back toward baseline at progression.

CDR1 and CDR2 are read off the germline V gene as SGHDN and FVKESK. From cysteine to phenylalanine, the CDR3 is 16 amino acids long. Of all the DNA, just the CDR3 is kept, 48 bases in frame from base 1. The germline ends are 18 bases apart after V is trimmed by 4 bases and J by 3 bases. A MiSeq instrument was used for deep resolution sequencing, which targeted depths ranging from 1 in 1 million up to 1 in 200,000 T cells, with coverage averaging 10x for each clonotype. The immunoSEQ hsTCRB Kit was used to generate the TCR beta libraries. For the original study's pipeline: Data were analyzed with ImmunoSEQ Data Assistant and ImmunoSEQ Analyzer, with V, D and J genes assigned per IMGT definitions. Clonality, with values ranging from 0 to 1, was calculated as one minus the normalized Shannon entropy of productive rearrangement frequencies. Only overrepresented clonotypes making up at least 0.05% of the repertoire of each patient were included in the public clonotype analysis. About a dozen age-matched healthy donor repertoires from immuneACCESS served as clonality controls. TCRdb's version of the immuneACCESS table is confined to in-frame rearrangements and falls short of the full clone set. An unresolved V gene accounts for under half of the shortfall where checked; the remainder is of unknown origin. Clonal size and the V and J genes are those of that table, whereas D and trimming came from the DNA. The sample yields about 120,000 clones; more than 55% were counted once. The biggest ten clones account for about 40% of the sample.

The label giving this sample's time point can be read as: roughly 2 years on ibrutinib. For TCR beta library preparation, 1.5 to 2 micrograms of genomic DNA was extracted from cryopreserved PBMCs. Longitudinal blood samples from CLL patients on ibrutinib monotherapy were analyzed using high-throughput TCR beta sequencing. The patients were enrolled in a single-center, open-label phase 2 trial of ibrutinib monotherapy. A remark on this clone: No antigen is known for it. The sample holds no much larger clone one base away, and base qualities are not on file.

The sequence is built from TRBV14 and TRBJ1-2; TRBD1 might be the D gene, on 5 matching bases. The clonotype originates from a human donor with chronic lymphocytic leukemia. The source was PBMCs, collected after 24 months of ibrutinib treatment. In nucleotides, the sequence is TGTGCCAGCAGCCTCCTTATAGGGACTCTCGACTATGGCTACACCTTC. Translation gives CASSLLIGTLDYGYTF.